The 16 T cell receptor beta chains given below trace back to one sample, sequenced in a study of blood T cell repertoires in COVID-19. Clones were sequenced by immunoSEQ multiplex PCR, and TCRdb holds only the in-frame ones, with some missing. The sample contains more than 60,000 clones, around 90% of which appear only once. Material for sequencing was peripheral blood. The source of these receptors is a woman between 55 and 75 years old with COVID-19, enrolled during active disease.

A single count supports this clone. CDR3: CASTISGLAGVGETQYF. The CDR3, as DNA: TGTGCCAGCACCATCTCGGGACTAGCGGGAGTGGGAGAGACCCAGTACTTC. V is TRBV28 and J is TRBJ2-5; TRBD2 matches at 14 bases. The germline V gene has CDR1 MDHEN and CDR2 SYDVKM. This CDR3 comprises 17 residues. V dropped 7 bases and J dropped 4; count of bases not matched to a gene: 11. The complete variable domain, with remaining parts taken from reference TRBV28 and TRBJ2-5, reads DVKVTQSSRYLVKRTGEKVFLECVQDMDHENMFWYRQDPGLGLRLIYFSYDVKMKEKGDIPEGYSVSREKKERFSLILESASTNQTSMYLCASTISGLAGVGETQYFGPGTRLLVL.

This rearrangement joins TRBV28 to TRBJ2-2; possible D gene TRBD2, 7 bases. The length of the CDR3 is 18 residues. CDR1 is MDHEN and CDR2 is SYDVKM in the germline V gene. V was pared by 1 base and J by 6 bases, with 21 bases between. The CDR3 region is CASSLYGGRAGMAGELFF. The CDR3 nucleotides read TGTGCCAGCAGTTTATACGGGGGCAGAGCGGGAATGGCCGGGGAGCTGTTTTTT.

The V and J genes are TRBV6-5 and TRBJ2-4; 7 nucleotides line up with TRBD1. The germline V gene has CDR1 MNHEY and CDR2 SVGAGI. Trimming at V came to 4 bases and at J to 3 bases, leaving 9 bases not matched to a gene. The CDR3 loop spans 16 amino acids. The DNA of the CDR3 is TGTGCCAGCAGTTCCTACAGGGGACGAGACAAAAACATTCAGTACTTC. This sequence encodes CASSSYRGRDKNIQYF.

This chain links TRBV4-3 with TRBJ1-1; a possible D gene is TRBD1 (6 bases). Deletions cut 3 bases from V and 1 base from J, with 9 bases between. Germline lookup yields CDR1 LGHNA and CDR2 YSLEER. The CDR3 contains 14 residues. CDR3 DNA sequence: TGCGCCAGCAGCCATCGGGACAAGAACACTGAAGCTTTCTTT. It specifies CASSHRDKNTEAFF.

The rearrangement uses TRBV3-1 (or the pseudogene TRBV3-2) and TRBJ1-4; no reliable D call. V lost 1 base to trimming and J lost 4 bases, with 10 bases between them. The length of the CDR3 is 15 residues. Germline CDR1 LGHDT, CDR2 YNNKEL (reference sequence). CDR3 protein: CASSQGQQHNEKLFF. The CDR3 DNA sequence: TGTGCCAGCAGCCAAGGTCAACAGCATAATGAAAAACTGTTTTTT.

This chain uses TRBV4-3 with TRBJ2-7; 10 bases align to TRBD1. V gave up 0 bases and J gave up 0 bases; unmatched junction bases: 2. CDR1 and CDR2 from the germline V gene are LGHNA and YSLEER. CDR3 size: 16 residues. As DNA, the CDR3 is TGCGCCAGCAGCCAAGAGGGGACAGGGGCCTCCTACGAGCAGTACTTC. Translated, it gives CASSQEGTGASYEQYF.

V and J are TRBV12-2 and TRBJ2-5; TRBD2, the D gene given by the table, was not confirmed from the DNA. TRBV12-2 is described as a pseudogene. The CDR3 is made up of 16 amino acids. This CDR3 is CASRFISTSGMGTQYF. CDR3 DNA sequence: TGTGCAAGTCGCTTTATCTCGACTAGCGGGATGGGGACCCAGTACTTC.

V and J are TRBV28 and TRBJ1-6, with 7 nucleotides matching TRBD1. V gave up 5 bases and J gave up 14 bases; unmatched junction bases: 3. The germline CDR1 and CDR2 sequences are MDHEN and SYDVKM. This CDR3 contains 11 residues. CDR3 DNA sequence: TGTGCCAGCAGTAACAGGGGAACCCTCCACTTT. Amino acid sequence: CASSNRGTLHF.

V usage is TRBV7-8 and J usage is TRBJ2-5; D is ambiguous. The V gene's germline CDR1 is SGHVS and CDR2 FQNEAQ. This CDR3 is built from 16 residues. V gave up 3 bases and J gave up 4 bases, with 18 bases separating them. The CDR3 is CASSFDSFSTSETQYF. DNA of the CDR3: TGTGCCAGCAGCTTTGATAGCTTCTCAACATCAGAGACCCAGTACTTC.

V usage is TRBV9 and J usage is TRBJ2-1, with a tentative D call TRBD2 (6 bases). V was cut by 0 bases and J by 8 bases, with 18 bases left in between. In germline, CDR1 is SGDLS, CDR2 YYNGEE. This CDR3 has 16 amino acids. CDR3 sequence: CASSVAEEGPRDEQFF. The CDR3 DNA reads as TGTGCCAGCAGCGTAGCTGAGGAGGGCCCGAGGGATGAGCAGTTCTTC. The variable domain in full, with the rest retrieved from reference TRBV9 and TRBJ2-1, is DSGVTQTPKHLITATGQRVTLRCSPRSGDLSVYWYQQSLDQGLQFLIQYYNGEERAKGNILERFSAQQFPDLHSELNLSSLELGDSALYFCASSVAEEGPRDEQFFGPGTRLTVL.

The V and J genes are TRBV4-3 and TRBJ2-7; D unresolved. This CDR3 spans 16 amino acids. Germline V lookup: CDR1 LGHNA, CDR2 YSLEER. V lost 0 bases to trimming and J lost 3 bases, with 15 bases between them. The CDR3 loop reads CASSQDPGPNYYEQYF. The CDR3 region has the DNA TGCGCCAGCAGCCAAGACCCCGGCCCCAACTACTACGAGCAGTACTTC.

This chain uses TRBV7-2 with TRBJ2-1; 9 bases map to TRBD2. Germline CDR1 is SGHTA and CDR2 is FQGNSA. J gave up 0 bases and V 4 bases, and 4 bases lay outside the gene matches. The CDR3 is made up of 16 amino acids. The CDR3 region is CASSSSSGNSYNEQFF. The CDR3 coding sequence is TGTGCCAGCAGCTCTTCTAGCGGGAACTCCTACAATGAGCAGTTCTTC.

This clone appeared a few times. The chain couples TRBV6-2 or TRBV6-3 to TRBJ1-5; 9 nucleotides line up with TRBD1. The germline CDR1 and CDR2 sequences are MNHEY and SVGEGT. After removal of 6 bases from V and 0 bases from J, the junction contained 15 bases not matched to a gene. This CDR3 spans 19 amino acids. CDR3 sequence reads: CASSSIRTGATSSNQPQHF. DNA for the CDR3: TGTGCCAGCAGCTCAATTCGGACAGGGGCCACCTCTAGCAATCAGCCCCAGCATTTT.

For this clone: A read error is likely, as this CDR3 ends without the conserved phenylalanine or tryptophan. The limits of the CDR3 on the DNA are not certain, so only TCRdb's listed CDR3 is given. The chain uses TRBV29-1 and TRBJ1-2. Germline loops: CDR1 SQVTM, CDR2 ANQGSEA. The CDR3 is 8 amino acids in total, end residues counted. CDR3 in amino acids: CSVDGGRI.

This clone was seen only a few times. The chain links TRBV4-3 to TRBJ1-4; possible D gene TRBD1, 5 bases. Trimming shortened V by 3 bases and J by 8 bases, and 13 bases separated the two germline ends. Germline CDR1 reads LGHNA; CDR2 reads YSLEER. This CDR3 is 14 amino acids long. The CDR3: CASSQEGLGEKLFF. CDR3 in DNA: TGCGCCAGCAGCCAGGAGGGGCTAGGCGAAAAACTGTTTTTT.

This chain connects TRBV30 to TRBJ1-6; 10 bases line up with TRBD1. Germline assignment: CDR1 GTSNPN and CDR2 SVGIG (reference sequence). Trimming took 5 bases from V and 5 from J; bases not matched to a gene: 9. This CDR3 is 16 amino acids long. The CDR3 DNA reads as TGTGCCTGGGGGGACAGGGGATATTACGATAATTCACCCCTCCACTTT. Translation: CAWGDRGYYDNSPLHF.